The 32 T cell receptor beta chains below come from one sample, sequenced in a study of early T cells in non-severe SARS-CoV-2 infection. TCRdb reanalysed the 5' RACE reads using MiXCR and keeps one entry per CDR3 protein. The table has 65,000 to 95,000 distinct CDR3 sequences, about a sixth seen once. The sequencing sample was made of whole blood. These receptor sequences come from an adult who was a healthcare worker with PCR-confirmed SARS-CoV-2 infection or an uninfected control (not recorded which).

In this sample, this clonotype turned up a few times. The chain has TRBV9 and TRBJ2-2; TRBD2 matches 9 bases. J gave up 7 bases and V 0 bases, and 4 bases lay outside the gene matches. The CDR3 is 15 residues long. The germline CDR1 and CDR2 sequences are SGDLS and YYNGEE. CDR3 sequence: CASSVGAGGVGELFF. CDR3 DNA: TGTGCCAGCAGCGTAGGAGCGGGAGGAGTCGGGGAGCTGTTTTTT.

The rearrangement joins TRBV18 to TRBJ1-2, with a possible D match to TRBD1 (5 bases). CDR3 length equals 13 residues. Germline V gives CDR1 KGHSH, CDR2 LQKENI. V lost 6 bases and J 3 bases, leaving 11 bases between the germline ends. CDR3 protein: CASSQQVDYGYTF. CDR3 bases: TGTGCCAGCTCCCAACAGGTCGACTATGGCTACACCTTC.

This clonotype was observed at least ten times. The chain recombines TRBV6-1 with TRBJ2-2; TRBD2 agrees at 7 bases. V lost 10 bases and J lost 2; bases outside the gene matches: 10. There are 15 residues in the CDR3. Germline CDR1 reads MNHNS; CDR2 reads SASEGT. This CDR3 is CATARDYQNTGELFF. CDR3 sequence (DNA): TGTGCCACCGCCCGGGACTACCAAAACACCGGGGAGCTGTTTTTT.

V is TRBV29-1 and J is TRBJ1-1; maybe TRBD1 (5 bases). Germline V gives CDR1 SQVTM, CDR2 ANQGSEA. Trimming left V 6 bases short and J 0 bases short, with 14 bases between. The CDR3 runs 14 residues. The CDR3 DNA follows: TGCAGCGTCAAAGACGGGACGGTGAACACTGAAGCTTTCTTT. It codes for CSVKDGTVNTEAFF.

The CDR3 loop is CASSSKAGLAGAVTDTQYF. The CDR3, as DNA: TGCGCCAGCAGTTCCAAAGCGGGGCTAGCGGGGGCCGTCACAGATACGCAGTATTTT. The J gene is TRBJ2-3, the V gene TRBV10-1, with TRBD2 matching 10 bases. Trimming took 5 bases from V and 2 from J; bases not matched to a gene: 16. The CDR3 contains 19 residues. In germline, CDR1 is WNHNN, CDR2 SYGVQD (reference sequence).

This clonotype has at least ten counts. The chain links TRBV5-8 to TRBJ1-1; D ambiguous. Trimming took off 0 bases at V and 1 base at J, with 4 bases between the two ends. Germline V gene data show CDR1 as SGHTS and CDR2 as YDEGEE. The CDR3 covers 13 residues. This CDR3 reads CASSLARNTEAFF. The CDR3 nucleotides read TGTGCCAGCAGCTTGGCCAGGAACACTGAAGCTTTCTTT.

This clonotype was counted between two and nine times. The chain couples TRBV2 to TRBJ1-5, with 9 positions matching TRBD1. V trimming: 1 base; J trimming: 4 bases; junction bases outside the gene matches: 2. The germline V gene encodes CDR1 SNHLY and CDR2 FYNNEI. CDR3 size: 15 residues. The CDR3 loop is CASSEVGQGNQPQHF. The DNA for the CDR3 is TGTGCCAGCAGTGAAGTGGGACAGGGTAATCAGCCCCAGCATTTT.

With respect to this clonotype: This may be a read error, as it is one base from a much larger clone. The chain is built from TRBV12-3 or TRBV12-4 and TRBJ2-7, with D hard to call. This CDR3 has 13 residues. The V gene lost 3 bases and the J gene lost 2 bases, with 8 bases spanning the gap. CDR3 residues: CASSFGRTYEQYF. The CDR3 region has the DNA TGTGCCAGCAGTTTCGGCAGAACCTACGAGCAGTACTTC.

In its sample, this clonotype was seen a few times. The chain recombines TRBV6-6 with TRBJ2-1, with a weak D call TRBD1 (6 bases). This CDR3 region has 15 residues. The ends were cut back, 4 bases at V and 1 base at J, with 11 bases in the middle. The germline V gene has CDR1 MNHNY and CDR2 SVGAGI (reference sequence). For the CDR3, the DNA is TGTGCCAGCAGTTCCGGGACAATATCCTACAATGAGCAGTTCTTC. This codes for CASSSGTISYNEQFF.

This clonotype was seen only a few times. The rearrangement links TRBV6-6 to TRBJ2-5; TRBD2 aligns across 7 bases. The germline CDR1 and CDR2 sequences are MNHNY and SVGAGI (reference sequence). The CDR3 is 13 residues long. V gave up 6 bases and J gave up 4 bases; unmatched junction bases: 5. The CDR3 loop is CASRPGGRETQYF. CDR3 in DNA: TGTGCCAGCAGGCCGGGGGGACGAGAGACCCAGTACTTC.

The chain has TRBV10-3 and TRBJ1-1, with unresolved D. The CDR3 covers 14 residues. Germline-derived CDR1 and CDR2 are ENHRY and SYGVKD. Trimming removed 3 bases from V and 5 bases from J, with 13 bases in between. As DNA, the CDR3 is TGTGCCATCAGTGAAGGGTCAAGTCGGACTGAAGCTTTCTTT. Residues: CAISEGSSRTEAFF.

This clonotype showed up many times. This chain uses TRBV18 with TRBJ1-1; 7 bases align to TRBD1. Germline V CDR1 and CDR2: KGHSH, LQKENI. J gave up 0 bases and V 6 bases, and 13 bases lay outside the gene matches. There are 17 residues in the CDR3. The chain's CDR3 is CASSPVGQDNLNTEAFF. DNA for the CDR3: TGTGCCAGCTCCCCCGTAGGACAGGATAACTTGAACACTGAAGCTTTCTTT.

This clonotype was counted once. The chain has TRBV6-5 and TRBJ1-1, with D tentatively TRBD1 (6 bases). CDR1 and CDR2 (germline): MNHEY, SVGAGI. V was clipped by 2 bases and J by 1 base, with 32 bases between them. The CDR3 has 22 residues. CDR3 sequence reads: CASSYPPFGTGPRTGTNTEAFF. CDR3 sequence (DNA): TGTGCCAGCAGTTACCCCCCCTTTGGTACAGGTCCGCGCACAGGGACGAACACTGAAGCTTTCTTT.

This clonotype was seen more than once but under ten times. V is TRBV21-1 and J is TRBJ2-3; the tabulated D call, TRBD2, remains unverified against the DNA. TRBV21-1 is termed a pseudogene. This CDR3 has 18 amino acids. Here the CDR3 DNA reads TGTGCCAGCACCCGACTAGCGGGCGACCTAGGGCGCACAGATACGCAGTATTTT. Encoded protein: CASTRLAGDLGRTDTQYF.

A few counts support this clonotype. The chain has TRBV24-1 and TRBJ2-5; D might be TRBD2 (5 bases). This CDR3 has 15 residues. The V end was cut by 3 bases, the J end by 3 bases, with 13 bases between. Germline values: CDR1 KGHDR, CDR2 SFDVKD. The CDR3 nucleotides read TGTGCCACCAGTGATCCGAGGAGTAGCGAAGAGACCCAGTACTTC. Translated, it gives CATSDPRSSEETQYF.

The chain joins TRBV30 to TRBJ1-5; tentative D call: TRBD1 (5 bases). Per the germline V gene, CDR1 is GTSNPN and CDR2 is SVGIG (reference sequence). This CDR3 is built from 16 residues. V was shortened by 0 bases and J by 2 bases, with 14 bases between the two germline ends. The CDR3 here is CAWSVGGFVGNQPQHF. DNA of the CDR3: TGTGCCTGGAGTGTTGGGGGATTTGTGGGCAATCAGCCCCAGCATTTT.

This clonotype was recorded once. The chain links TRBV20-1 to TRBJ2-1; 7 bases align to TRBD2. The germline CDR1 and CDR2 sequences are DFQATT and SNEGSKA (reference sequence). Trimming took 3 bases from V and 9 from J; bases not matched to a gene: 5. This CDR3 spans 12 amino acids. CDR3 protein: CSARASGIEQFF. In nucleotides, the CDR3 is TGCAGTGCTAGGGCCAGCGGGATTGAGCAGTTCTTC.

Concerning this clonotype: A read error is likely, as this CDR3 ends without the conserved phenylalanine or tryptophan. The chain couples TRBV6-2 or TRBV6-3 to TRBJ2-3; D remains ambiguous. Between the trimmed V and J ends, which lost 8 bases and 2 bases, there was a span of 11 bases. The CDR3 sequence is 13 residues long. Per germline, CDR1 MNHEY and CDR2 SVGEGT. The CDR3 reads CASQDSNTDTQYL. As DNA, the CDR3 is TGTGCCAGCCAAGACTCGAACACAGATACGCAGTATCTT.

This clonotype was observed a handful of times. The chain is built from TRBV2 and TRBJ1-5; a weak D match, TRBD1 (6 bases). Between the trimmed V and J ends, which lost 3 bases and 0 bases, there was a span of 15 bases. This CDR3 is 17 amino acids long. Looked up from germline, CDR1 is SNHLY and CDR2 is FYNNEI. The CDR3 nucleotides are TGTGCCAGCAGTGAGGTAGGGGGGGGAATTAGCAATCAGCCCCAGCATTTT. The encoded protein is CASSEVGGGISNQPQHF.

This clonotype appeared a few times. This chain uses TRBV6-6 with TRBJ1-4; TRBD1 agrees at 7 bases. The CDR3 totals 15 residues. Per the germline V gene, CDR1 is MNHNY and CDR2 is SVGAGI (reference sequence). V lost 6 bases to trimming and J lost 5 bases; unmatched junction nucleotides: 9. In DNA, the CDR3 is TGTGCCAGCAGGTTCCTACGACAGGGAAATGAAAAACTGTTTTTT. Its translation: CASRFLRQGNEKLFF.

This clonotype was counted only a few times. The chain links TRBV29-1 to TRBJ2-1, with D possibly TRBD1 on 6 matching bases. The CDR3 covers 11 residues. V lost 5 bases and J lost 8, with 10 bases in between. Germline CDR1 and CDR2: SQVTM and ANQGSEA. As DNA, the CDR3 is TGCAGCGTTCGACAGGTCTATGAGCAGTTCTTC. Residues: CSVRQVYEQFF.

This clonotype appeared a few times. The chain carries TRBV27 and TRBJ2-1, with D maybe TRBD2 (6 bases). Germline CDR1 reads MNHEY; CDR2 reads SMNVEV (reference sequence). The length of the CDR3 is 13 residues. Trimming left V 7 bases short and J 7 bases short, with 14 bases between. The DNA for the CDR3 is TGTGCCAGCACGGGCACTAGCCTAAATGAGCAGTTCTTC. Its protein product is CASTGTSLNEQFF.

This clonotype was detected a few times. CDR3 bases: TGCAGTGCTAGAGAGGGAAGGGGGCCTTACTACACCTTC. Encoded protein: CSAREGRGPYYTF. This sequence joins TRBV20-1 and TRBJ1-2, with 7 bases fitting TRBD1. Germline V gives CDR1 DFQATT, CDR2 SNEGSKA (reference sequence). V was clipped by 0 bases and J by 10 bases; unmatched bases: 8. This CDR3 comprises 13 residues.

The chain employs TRBV29-1 and TRBJ2-1, with no clear D. CDR1 is SQVTM, CDR2 ANQGSEA, per germline. V was clipped by 2 bases and J by 8 bases, with 16 bases between them. CDR3 length: 14 residues. CDR3 in amino acids: CSVERRLSRDEQFF. CDR3 DNA: TGCAGCGTTGAAAGGCGGTTGTCCCGCGATGAGCAGTTCTTC.

The sample holds many counts of this clonotype. This rearrangement joins TRBV5-1 to TRBJ2-2; D gene ambiguous. The CDR3 extends over 15 amino acids. Germline V gene lookup returns CDR1 SGHRS and CDR2 YFSETQ. V was cut by 5 bases and J by 0 bases, with 11 bases left in between. The DNA for the CDR3 is TGCGCCAGCAGAGTTGTCCCAACGAACACCGGGGAGCTGTTTTTT. Translation: CASRVVPTNTGELFF.

A single count supports this clonotype. This chain uses TRBV11-3 with TRBJ2-7; TRBD1 aligns across 9 bases. Germline CDR1 is SGHNT and CDR2 is YENEEA. V shed 7 bases and J 2 bases; nucleotides not matched to a gene: 12. This CDR3 contains 16 residues. The CDR3 spells CASNSPWDRVPYEQYF. Written as DNA, the CDR3 is TGTGCCAGCAACTCACCGTGGGACAGGGTGCCCTACGAGCAGTACTTC.

This clonotype has at least ten counts. CDR3 DNA: TGTGCCAGCAGCTCAGGGAATTCACCCCTCCACTTT. This translates into CASSSGNSPLHF. This rearrangement joins TRBV7-6 to TRBJ1-6, with D possibly being TRBD1 (5 bases). This CDR3 is 12 amino acids long. Trimming stripped 4 bases from V and 7 bases from J, with 5 bases between. CDR1 is SGHVS, CDR2 FNYEAQ, per germline.

The CDR3, as DNA: TGCGCCAGCAGCTTAGACGACATAAGGGGCAGCTATGGCTACACCTTC. Translation: CASSLDDIRGSYGYTF. The chain uses TRBV5-1 and TRBJ1-2; D is perhaps TRBD1 (5 bases). CDR3 length equals 16 residues. V was trimmed by 2 bases and J by 4 bases, leaving 18 bases between them. Germline V CDR1 and CDR2: SGHRS, YFSETQ.

This clonotype has a handful of counts. The chain uses TRBV18 and TRBJ2-7; D is unclear. V was pared by 1 base and J by 5 bases, with 18 bases between. The CDR3 length is 16 residues. Germline CDR1 and CDR2: KGHSH and LQKENI. The CDR3 reads CASSPRSDLLHHEQYF. In DNA form, the CDR3 reads TGTGCCAGCTCACCACGGTCCGACCTCCTTCACCACGAGCAGTACTTC.

This clonotype was detected ten times or more. The rearrangement joins TRBV20-1 to TRBJ2-5; TRBD1 matches 11 bases. The germline V gene has CDR1 DFQATT and CDR2 SNEGSKA (reference sequence). The trim removed 2 bases at V and 2 bases at J, leaving 10 bases unmatched. The CDR3 spans 17 residues. The CDR3 region has the DNA TGCAGTGCTAGAAAGGCTGGGACAGGGGGTGATCAAGAGACCCAGTACTTC. Protein product: CSARKAGTGGDQETQYF.

In this sample, this clonotype turned up a few times. This chain uses TRBV3-1 with TRBJ2-5; 15 bases align to TRBD2. The CDR3 runs 17 residues. The junction had 4 bases not matched to a gene; V was cut back by 4 bases and J by 1 base. CDR1 is LGHDT, CDR2 YNNKEL, per germline (reference sequence). The CDR3 protein is CASSPGTSGRPQETQYF. DNA of the CDR3: TGTGCCAGCAGCCCAGGGACTAGCGGGAGGCCCCAAGAGACCCAGTACTTC.

In regard to this clonotype: The junction does not match germline at one end; this may be a read error. This chain links TRBV5-1 with TRBJ1-5; D may be TRBD1 (5 bases). Germline values: CDR1 SGHRS, CDR2 YFSETQ. CDR3 length equals 16 residues. CDR3 DNA sequence: TGTGCCAGCAGCTTGAGGCCCGGGGGTAGCAATCAGCCCCAGCATTTT. Translated, it gives CASSLRPGGSNQPQHF.